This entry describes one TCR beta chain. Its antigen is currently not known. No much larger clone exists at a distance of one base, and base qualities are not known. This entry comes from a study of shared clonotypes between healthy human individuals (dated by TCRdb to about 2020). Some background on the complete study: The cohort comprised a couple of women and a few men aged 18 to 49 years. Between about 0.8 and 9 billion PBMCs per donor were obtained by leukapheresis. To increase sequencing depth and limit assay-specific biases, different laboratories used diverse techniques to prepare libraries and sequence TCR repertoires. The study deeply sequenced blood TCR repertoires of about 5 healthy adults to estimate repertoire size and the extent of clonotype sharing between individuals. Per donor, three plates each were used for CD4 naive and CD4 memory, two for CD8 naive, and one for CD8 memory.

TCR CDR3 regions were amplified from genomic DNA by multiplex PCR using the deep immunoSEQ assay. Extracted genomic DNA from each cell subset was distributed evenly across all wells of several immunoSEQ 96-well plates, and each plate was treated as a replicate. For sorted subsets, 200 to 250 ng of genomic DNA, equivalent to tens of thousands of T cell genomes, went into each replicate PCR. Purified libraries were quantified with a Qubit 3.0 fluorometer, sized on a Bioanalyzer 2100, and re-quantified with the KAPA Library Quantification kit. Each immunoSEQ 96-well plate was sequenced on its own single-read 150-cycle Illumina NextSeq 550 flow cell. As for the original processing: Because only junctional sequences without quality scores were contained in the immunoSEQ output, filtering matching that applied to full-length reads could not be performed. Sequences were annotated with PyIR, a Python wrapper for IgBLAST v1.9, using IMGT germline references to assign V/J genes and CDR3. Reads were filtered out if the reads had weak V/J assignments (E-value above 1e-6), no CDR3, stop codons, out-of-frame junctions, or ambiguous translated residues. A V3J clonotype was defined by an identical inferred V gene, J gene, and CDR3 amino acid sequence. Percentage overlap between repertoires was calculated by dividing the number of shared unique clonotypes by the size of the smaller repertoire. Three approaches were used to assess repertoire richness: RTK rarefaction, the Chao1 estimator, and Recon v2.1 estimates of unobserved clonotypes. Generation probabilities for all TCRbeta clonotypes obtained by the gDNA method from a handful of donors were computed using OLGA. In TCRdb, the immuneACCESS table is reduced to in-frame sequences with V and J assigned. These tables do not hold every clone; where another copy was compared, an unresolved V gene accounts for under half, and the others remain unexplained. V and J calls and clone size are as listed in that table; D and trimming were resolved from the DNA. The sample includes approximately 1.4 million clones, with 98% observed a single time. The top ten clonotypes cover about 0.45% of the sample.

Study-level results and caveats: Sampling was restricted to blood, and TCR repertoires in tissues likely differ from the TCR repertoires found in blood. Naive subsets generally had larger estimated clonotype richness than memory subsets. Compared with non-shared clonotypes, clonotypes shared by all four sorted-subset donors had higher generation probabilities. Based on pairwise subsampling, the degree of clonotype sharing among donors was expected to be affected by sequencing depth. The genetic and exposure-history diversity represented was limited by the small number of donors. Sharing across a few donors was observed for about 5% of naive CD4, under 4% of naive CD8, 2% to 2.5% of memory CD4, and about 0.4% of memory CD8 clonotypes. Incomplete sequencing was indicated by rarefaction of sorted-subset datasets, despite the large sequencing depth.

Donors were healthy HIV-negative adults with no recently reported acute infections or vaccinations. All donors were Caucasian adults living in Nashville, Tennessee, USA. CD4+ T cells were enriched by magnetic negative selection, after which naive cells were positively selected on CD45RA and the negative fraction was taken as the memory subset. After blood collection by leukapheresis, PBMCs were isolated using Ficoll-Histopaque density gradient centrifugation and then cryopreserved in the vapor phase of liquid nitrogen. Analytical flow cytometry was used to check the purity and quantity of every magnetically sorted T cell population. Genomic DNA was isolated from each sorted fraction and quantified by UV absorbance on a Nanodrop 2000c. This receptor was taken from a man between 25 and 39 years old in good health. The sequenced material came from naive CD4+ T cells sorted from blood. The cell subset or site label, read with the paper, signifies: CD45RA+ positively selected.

The encoded CDR3 is CASSVGGLAGGYNEQFF. The nucleotide sequence is TGTGCCAGCAGCGTAGGGGGACTAGCGGGAGGGTACAATGAGCAGTTCTTC. The chain was built from TRBV9 and TRBJ2-1; TRBD2 matches 16 bases in the middle. The CDR3 measures 17 amino acids from cysteine to phenylalanine. Only the CDR3 portion is preserved as DNA: 51 bases, with reading frame beginning at the first base. The germline V gene sets CDR1 to SGDLS and CDR2 to YYNGEE. The junction shows trimming of 0 bases on V and 4 bases on J, and the gene matches do not reach 1 base of it.